This TCR beta chain was obtained from a study of shared clonotypes between healthy human individuals. Note on this clone: Its target is not known.

This CDR3 region has 16 residues. The germline CDR1 and CDR2 sequences are SGDLS and YYNGEE. The V segment lost 4 bases and the J segment 0 bases; nucleotides outside the gene matches: 8. Donors comprised healthy HIV-negative adults lacking recent acute infections or vaccinations. Overall study results and limits: The diversity represented, both genetic and in exposure history, was limited by few donors.

The assay was immunoSEQ multiplex PCR, and TCRdb's table has in-frame clones only and misses some. The sample consists of roughly 2 million clones, approximately 96% of them appearing once. This receptor was taken from a man aged 18 to 29 in good health. Specimen: naive CD4+ T cells sorted from blood. The subset here: CD45RA+ positively selected. The chain employs TRBV9 and TRBJ2-7, with 9 positions matching TRBD1. The CDR3 nucleotides are TGTGCCAGCAGCCCAGAGGGGACAGGGCTCTCCTACGAGCAGTACTTC. This codes for CASSPEGTGLSYEQYF.